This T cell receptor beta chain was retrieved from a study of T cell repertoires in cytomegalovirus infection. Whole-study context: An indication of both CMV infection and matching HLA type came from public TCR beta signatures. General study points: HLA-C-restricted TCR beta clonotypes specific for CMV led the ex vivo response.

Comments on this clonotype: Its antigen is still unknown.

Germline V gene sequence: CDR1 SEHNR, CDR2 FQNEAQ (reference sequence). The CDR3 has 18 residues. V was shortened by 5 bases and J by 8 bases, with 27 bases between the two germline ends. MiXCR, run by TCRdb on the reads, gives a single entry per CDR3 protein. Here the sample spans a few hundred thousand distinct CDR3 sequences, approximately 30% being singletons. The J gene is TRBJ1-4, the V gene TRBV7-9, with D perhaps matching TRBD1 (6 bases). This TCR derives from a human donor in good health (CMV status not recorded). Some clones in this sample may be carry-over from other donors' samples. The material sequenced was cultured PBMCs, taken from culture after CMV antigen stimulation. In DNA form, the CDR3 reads TGTGCCAGCAGCCCAACAATTAACAGGGACCCGGGATCGGAAAAACTGTTTTTT. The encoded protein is CASSPTINRDPGSEKLFF.